The 29 T cell receptor beta chains given below trace back to one sample, sequenced in a study of technical replicates of blood from a few donors. Assay: immunoSEQ multiplex PCR; the TCRdb copy retains only in-frame clones and omits some. The table has under 95,000 clones, about 94% seen once. The source material was T cells isolated from PBMCs. The receptor source for this set is a human donor in good health.

The chain employs TRBV6-1 and TRBJ1-1, with 10 bases that match TRBD1. Looked up from germline, CDR1 is MNHNS and CDR2 is SASEGT. Trimming cost V 0 bases and J 3 bases; bases outside gene matches: 1. The CDR3 contains 15 residues. DNA of the CDR3: TGTGCCAGCAGTGAAGCAGACAGGGGGCACACTGAAGCTTTCTTT. Residues: CASSEADRGHTEAFF.

The chain combines TRBV5-1 with TRBJ1-1; 7 bases align to TRBD1. Germline loops: CDR1 SGHRS, CDR2 YFSETQ. The junction had 15 bases not matched to a gene; V was cut back by 3 bases and J by 7 bases. The CDR3 spans 16 residues. The DNA for the CDR3 is TGCGCCAGCAGCTCCCGCCAGGGCAGGGGGTACGGTGAAGCTTTCTTT. As protein: CASSSRQGRGYGEAFF.

CDR3 loop: CSVGSNEQFF. CDR3 DNA: TGCAGCGTTGGGAGTAATGAGCAGTTCTTC. This chain links TRBV29-1 with TRBJ2-1; D unresolved. The ends were cut back, 4 bases at V and 7 bases at J, with 5 bases in the middle. CDR1 and CDR2 (germline): SQVTM, ANQGSEA. CDR3 length: 10 amino acids.

The V and J genes are TRBV5-4 and TRBJ2-2; TRBD2 agrees at 11 bases. The CDR3 totals 15 residues. From germline, CDR1 is SGHNT and CDR2 YYREEE (reference sequence). Losses at the gene ends were 5 bases for V and 4 bases for J; bases not matched to a gene: 4. The DNA for the CDR3 is TGTGCCAGCAGGCTAGCGGGGGGTGGCACCGGGGAGCTGTTTTTT. Translating it yields CASRLAGGGTGELFF.

This chain joins TRBV6-1 and TRBJ2-1; D is possibly TRBD2 (7 bases). The CDR3 covers 16 residues. Per the germline V gene, CDR1 is MNHNS and CDR2 is SASEGT. Trimming shortened V by 2 bases and J by 6 bases, and 17 bases separated the two germline ends. CDR3 nucleotide sequence: TGTGCCAGCAGTGAAACTAGGGGGGAGGGAAGCAATGAGCAGTTCTTC. Residues: CASSETRGEGSNEQFF.

This chain uses TRBV7-2 with TRBJ2-3, with TRBD1 matching 7 bases. CDR3 length equals 15 residues. Germline CDR1 and CDR2: SGHTA and FQGNSA. Trimming cost V 5 bases and J 2 bases; bases outside gene matches: 7. CDR3 bases: TGTGCCAGCAGCCCGCAAGGACAGGACACAGATACGCAGTATTTT. Protein: CASSPQGQDTDTQYF.

The V and J genes are TRBV2 and TRBJ1-6; 10 positions match TRBD1. CDR1 and CDR2 from the germline V gene are SNHLY and FYNNEI. The ends lost 4 bases at V and 7 bases at J; junction bases unmatched: 7. CDR3 length equals 16 residues. CDR3 coding DNA: TGTGCCAGCAGTGGCTTCTCGGGACAGGGGAATTCACCCCTCCACTTT. As protein: CASSGFSGQGNSPLHF.

The V and J genes are TRBV28 and TRBJ2-1; 11 bases fit TRBD2. Germline V CDR1 and CDR2: MDHEN, SYDVKM. V dropped 5 bases and J dropped 5; count of bases not matched to a gene: 2. This CDR3 spans 14 amino acids. The CDR3 DNA follows: TGTGCCAGCAGTACACTAGCGGGAGACAATGAGCAGTTCTTC. It specifies CASSTLAGDNEQFF.

The chain combines TRBV5-5 with TRBJ1-5, with a tentative D call TRBD1 (5 bases). In germline, CDR1 is SGHKS, CDR2 YYEKEE (reference sequence). This CDR3 region has 15 residues. V was shortened by 3 bases and J by 0 bases, with 10 bases between the two germline ends. The CDR3 nucleotides read TGTGCCAGCAGCTGGGCGGGGGTTAGCAATCAGCCCCAGCATTTT. This translates into CASSWAGVSNQPQHF.

This rearrangement joins TRBV2 to TRBJ2-7; D not certain. Looked up from germline, CDR1 is SNHLY and CDR2 is FYNNEI. The CDR3 has 13 residues. Trimming removed 4 bases from V and 1 base from J, with 8 bases in between. For the CDR3, the DNA is TGTGCCAGCAGTGCCTCCAGGTCCTACGAGCAGTACTTC. Encoded protein: CASSASRSYEQYF.

The chain couples TRBV7-6 to TRBJ1-2; D is possibly TRBD1 (6 bases). The CDR3 spans 13 residues. Germline assignment: CDR1 SGHVS and CDR2 FNYEAQ. Trimming took 2 bases from V and 7 from J, leaving 11 bases between them. CDR3 region: CASSLQGRRGYTF. CDR3 in DNA: TGTGCCAGCAGCTTACAGGGGCGTCGTGGCTACACCTTC.

This chain uses TRBV2 with TRBJ2-7; TRBD1 matches 9 bases. This CDR3 spans 14 amino acids. Germline values: CDR1 SNHLY, CDR2 FYNNEI. V gave up 2 bases and J gave up 4 bases; unmatched junction bases: 3. The CDR3 bases are TGTGCCAGCAGTGAACACAGGGGGCGGTACGAGCAGTACTTC. This sequence encodes CASSEHRGRYEQYF.

The rearrangement uses TRBV4-1 and TRBJ2-5; weak D call: TRBD2 (6 bases). This CDR3 contains 15 residues. Germline CDR1 MGHRA, CDR2 YSYEKL. Trimming cost V 4 bases and J 1 base, with 13 bases left between them. Here the CDR3 reads CASSRTGLPQETQYF. In DNA form, the CDR3 reads TGCGCCAGCAGCCGGACGGGACTCCCCCAAGAGACCCAGTACTTC.

This sequence joins TRBV5-1 and TRBJ2-5, with 10 bases fitting TRBD2. Germline-derived CDR1 and CDR2 are SGHRS and YFSETQ. The V segment lost 0 bases and the J segment 1 base; nucleotides outside the gene matches: 0. The CDR3 spans 15 residues. The CDR3: CASSLGTSGQETQYF. CDR3 DNA sequence: TGCGCCAGCAGCTTGGGGACTAGCGGCCAAGAGACCCAGTACTTC.

The chain couples TRBV7-9 to TRBJ2-3, with D possibly being TRBD2 (5 bases). Germline CDR1 reads SEHNR; CDR2 reads FQNEAQ (reference sequence). V lost 5 bases and J 2 bases, leaving 17 bases between the germline ends. The length of the CDR3 is 16 residues. The CDR3 DNA reads TGTGCCAGCAGCAAAGAGGGTCGCCTAGTCACAGATACGCAGTATTTT. Translation gives CASSKEGRLVTDTQYF.

This CDR3 is CASSHGQGGVDEQFF. The CDR3 DNA reads TGTGCCAGCAGCCACGGACAGGGAGGGGTCGATGAGCAGTTCTTC. The chain joins TRBV11-2 to TRBJ2-1, with D possibly TRBD1 on 8 matching bases. The CDR3 sequence is 15 residues long. CDR1 SGHAT and CDR2 FQNNGV come from the germline V gene. V was trimmed by 5 bases and J by 8 bases, leaving 19 bases between them.

This chain connects TRBV6-1 to TRBJ2-3; TRBD2 is a possible D gene (5 bases). Deletions cut 7 bases from V and 1 base from J, with 6 bases between. The CDR3 spans 12 residues. From germline, CDR1 is MNHNS and CDR2 SASEGT. The CDR3, as DNA: TGTGCCAGCACGCGGGGCACAGATACGCAGTATTTT. The encoded protein is CASTRGTDTQYF.

In the case of this clone: The germline gene is not matched at one end of the junction; a read error may be the cause. CDR3 protein: CASRLEGATGSNSPLHF. The CDR3 coding sequence is TGTGCCAGCAGGTTAGAGGGCGCGACAGGGAGCAATTCACCCCTCCACTTT. This sequence joins TRBV7-9 and TRBJ1-6, with 7 positions matching TRBD1. This CDR3 is 17 amino acids long. CDR1 SEHNR and CDR2 FQNEAQ come from the germline V gene (reference sequence).

The rearrangement joins TRBV6-4 to TRBJ2-1; 8 bases align to TRBD2. Germline assignment: CDR1 MRHNA and CDR2 SNTAGT. The CDR3 is 16 residues long. V lost 0 bases to trimming and J lost 4 bases; unmatched junction nucleotides: 5. CDR3 nucleotides: TGTGCCAGCAGTGACTCGAACGCGGGGGGATACAATGAGCAGTTCTTC. This encodes CASSDSNAGGYNEQFF.

The V and J genes are TRBV4-1 and TRBJ1-2; TRBD1 agrees at 9 bases. V lost 4 bases to trimming and J lost 3 bases; unmatched junction nucleotides: 9. This CDR3 spans 16 amino acids. Germline values: CDR1 MGHRA, CDR2 YSYEKL. The CDR3 reads CASSPAGQGGYYGYTF. CDR3 DNA sequence: TGCGCCAGCAGCCCAGCGGGACAGGGTGGGTACTATGGCTACACCTTC.

This chain uses TRBV5-1 with TRBJ2-1, with 12 bases aligning to TRBD2. The CDR3 length is 18 residues. J lost 4 bases, V lost 1 base, and 9 bases had no gene match. CDR1 and CDR2 (germline): SGHRS, YFSETQ. The CDR3, as DNA: TGCGCCAGCAGCTTGTGGCAGGGACTAGCGGGTCTATACAATGAGCAGTTCTTC. Its translation: CASSLWQGLAGLYNEQFF.

The CDR3 loop is CASSPGKPDRGVVNEKLFF. CDR3 nucleotide sequence: TGCGCCAGCAGCCCCGGAAAACCCGACAGGGGGGTTGTGAATGAAAAACTGTTTTTT. The genes are TRBV5-1 and TRBJ1-4; 9 bases match TRBD1. The CDR3 length is 19 residues. Germline V gene sequence: CDR1 SGHRS, CDR2 YFSETQ. V shed 4 bases and J 5 bases; nucleotides not matched to a gene: 18.

The chain uses TRBV6-6 and TRBJ2-7; 7 bases are a match to TRBD1. V was pared by 5 bases and J by 5 bases, with 6 bases of the junction left unmatched. CDR1 is MNHNY and CDR2 is SVGAGI in the germline V gene (reference sequence). The CDR3 consists of 13 residues. CDR3 in amino acids: CASSGDSRNEQYF. Here the CDR3 DNA reads TGTGCCAGCAGTGGGGACAGCCGAAACGAGCAGTACTTC.

V and J are TRBV7-9 and TRBJ2-7, with D maybe TRBD1 (5 bases). Per germline, CDR1 SEHNR and CDR2 FQNEAQ (reference sequence). This CDR3 region has 13 residues. The ends were cut back, 5 bases at V and 3 bases at J, with 11 bases in the middle. CDR3 loop: CASSLLTDYEQYF. The CDR3 DNA sequence: TGTGCCAGCAGCCTACTGACAGACTACGAGCAGTACTTC.

The rearrangement links TRBV6-1 to TRBJ2-7, with 8 bases matching TRBD2. The CDR3 covers 14 residues. V shed 7 bases and J 1 base; nucleotides not matched to a gene: 6. CDR1 is MNHNS, CDR2 SASEGT, per germline. The CDR3 loop reads CASISRGGSYEQYF. CDR3 DNA sequence: TGTGCCAGCATCTCCCGGGGGGGTTCCTACGAGCAGTACTTC.

This chain joins TRBV7-9 and TRBJ1-1; TRBD1 aligns across 8 bases. The CDR3 totals 15 residues. The V gene's germline CDR1 is SEHNR and CDR2 FQNEAQ (reference sequence). J lost 5 bases, V lost 5 bases, and 10 bases had no gene match. The CDR3 nucleotides are TGTGCCAGCAGCGCGGGACAGGACTTGAGGACTGAAGCTTTCTTT. Translated: CASSAGQDLRTEAFF.

The chain uses TRBV4-1 and TRBJ1-5; D uncertain. The CDR3 has 14 amino acids. Germline V CDR1 and CDR2: MGHRA, YSYEKL. V was pared by 1 base and J by 3 bases, with 7 bases between. DNA of the CDR3: TGCGCCAGCAGCCAAGGAGTGTACAATCAGCCCCAGCATTTT. Amino acid sequence: CASSQGVYNQPQHF.

This chain joins TRBV30 and TRBJ2-6; 7 nucleotides match TRBD1. The germline V gene has CDR1 GTSNPN and CDR2 SVGIG (reference sequence). The CDR3 consists of 17 residues. Trimming at V came to 1 base and at J to 0 bases, leaving 6 bases not matched to a gene. The CDR3 nucleotides are TGTGCCTGGAGTGCCGGACAGGTGTTCTCTGGGGCCAACGTCCTGACTTTC. It specifies CAWSAGQVFSGANVLTF.

The V and J genes are TRBV6-6 and TRBJ1-1; possible D gene TRBD1, 6 bases. CDR1 and CDR2 from the germline V gene are MNHNY and SVGAGI (reference sequence). Trimming shortened V by 2 bases and J by 4 bases, and 14 bases separated the two germline ends. The CDR3 contains 15 residues. CDR3 amino acids: CASSYRTGTSTEAFF. In DNA, the CDR3 is TGTGCCAGCAGTTACCGAACCGGGACAAGCACTGAAGCTTTCTTT.